This is a list of T cell receptor beta chains from one sample in a study of blood T cell repertoires in COVID-19. Assay: immunoSEQ multiplex PCR; the TCRdb copy retains only in-frame clones and omits some. The sample consists of 70,000 or so clones, around 85% of them appearing once. Sample: peripheral blood. These receptors came from a woman older than 75 with active or convalescent COVID-19. Each CDR3 is given with its conserved first and last residue. D genes are given only for firm matches. Some rows mark clone size as missing; the rest say once, few, many or name a class of expanded clone.

CDR3 length: 16; D gene: -; V gene: TRBV5-6; clone size: -; J gene: TRBJ1-2; CDR3 protein: CASSLGSVRTVGGYTF; CDR3 DNA: TGTGCCAGCAGCTTGGGATCGGTCAGGACTGTCGGGGGCTACACCTTC
CDR3 length: 20; D gene: TRBD1; V gene: TRBV3-1/TRBV3-2; clone size: -; J gene: TRBJ2-7; CDR3 protein: CASSQDGGDRGKGRVYEQYF; CDR3 DNA: TGTGCCAGCAGCCAAGATGGTGGGGACAGGGGGAAGGGAAGGGTTTACGAGCAGTACTTC
CDR3 length: 16; D gene: TRBD1; V gene: TRBV6-2/TRBV6-3; clone size: -; J gene: TRBJ2-3; CDR3 protein: CASSVPGTGRTDTQYF; CDR3 DNA: TGTGCCAGCAGTGTCCCCGGGACAGGGCGCACAGATACGCAGTATTTT
CDR3 length: 14; D gene: -; V gene: TRBV5-6; clone size: -; J gene: TRBJ2-7; CDR3 protein: CASSLIRSSYEQYF; CDR3 DNA: TGTGCCAGCAGCTTGATCCGGTCCTCCTACGAGCAGTACTTC
CDR3 length: 13; D gene: -; V gene: TRBV7-2; clone size: -; J gene: TRBJ2-7; CDR3 protein: CASSLVIGNEQYF; CDR3 DNA: TGTGCCAGCAGCTTAGTCATCGGGAACGAGCAGTACTTC
CDR3 length: 14; D gene: TRBD1; V gene: TRBV24-1; clone size: -; J gene: TRBJ2-7; CDR3 protein: CATSESGTGYEQYF; CDR3 DNA: TGTGCCACCAGTGAGTCCGGGACAGGCTACGAGCAGTACTTC
CDR3 length: 14; D gene: TRBD1; V gene: TRBV7-2; clone size: -; J gene: TRBJ2-7; CDR3 protein: CASSFQQGAYEQYF; CDR3 DNA: TGTGCCAGCAGCTTTCAGCAGGGGGCCTACGAGCAGTACTTC
CDR3 length: 15; D gene: -; V gene: TRBV4-1; clone size: -; J gene: TRBJ2-3; CDR3 protein: CASSHRLESTDTQYF; CDR3 DNA: TGCGCCAGCAGCCACCGACTAGAAAGCACAGATACGCAGTATTTT
CDR3 length: 11; D gene: -; V gene: TRBV30; clone size: -; J gene: TRBJ2-5; CDR3 protein: CAWETSETQYF; CDR3 DNA: TGTGCCTGGGAGACTTCAGAGACCCAGTACTTC
CDR3 length: 14; D gene: -; V gene: TRBV20-1; clone size: few; J gene: TRBJ2-1; CDR3 protein: CSASWGGPYNEQFF; CDR3 DNA: TGCAGTGCTAGTTGGGGGGGCCCCTACAATGAGCAGTTCTTC
CDR3 length: 15; D gene: TRBD1; V gene: TRBV4-3; clone size: -; J gene: TRBJ2-7; CDR3 protein: CASSQDEQGLYEQYF; CDR3 DNA: TGCGCCAGCAGCCAAGATGAACAGGGGTTGTACGAGCAGTACTTC
CDR3 length: 14; D gene: -; V gene: TRBV7-2; clone size: once; J gene: TRBJ2-1; CDR3 protein: CASSDHSSGVGQFF; CDR3 DNA: TGTGCCAGCAGTGACCACTCCTCCGGGGTGGGGCAGTTCTTC
CDR3 length: 15; D gene: -; V gene: TRBV4-3; clone size: few; J gene: TRBJ2-5; CDR3 protein: CASSQDRTDQETQYF; CDR3 DNA: TGCGCCAGCAGCCAAGATCGGACAGATCAAGAGACCCAGTACTTC
CDR3 length: 10; D gene: -; V gene: TRBV4-2; clone size: -; J gene: TRBJ1-1; CDR3 protein: CASSHGKAFF; CDR3 DNA: TGTGCCAGCAGCCACGGGAAAGCTTTCTTT
CDR3 length: 13; D gene: TRBD1; V gene: TRBV24-1; clone size: -; J gene: TRBJ1-5; CDR3 protein: CATRTGFSQPQHF; CDR3 DNA: TGTGCCACCAGGACAGGGTTTAGTCAGCCCCAGCATTTT
CDR3 length: 16; D gene: TRBD2; V gene: TRBV7-2; clone size: once; J gene: TRBJ2-1; CDR3 protein: CASSLEAAGGFYEQFF; CDR3 DNA: TGTGCCAGCAGCTTAGAGGCAGCGGGGGGGTTCTATGAGCAGTTCTTC
CDR3 length: 18; D gene: TRBD1; V gene: TRBV30; clone size: -; J gene: TRBJ2-7; CDR3 protein: CAWSGTGGFRVQTYEQYF; CDR3 DNA: TGTGCCTGGTCAGGGACAGGGGGGTTTCGGGTCCAGACATACGAGCAGTACTTC
CDR3 length: 15; D gene: -; V gene: TRBV5-1; clone size: -; J gene: TRBJ2-7; CDR3 protein: CASSLSFSPPYEQYF; CDR3 DNA: TGCGCCAGCAGCTTGTCTTTTAGCCCTCCCTACGAGCAGTACTTC
CDR3 length: 13; D gene: -; V gene: TRBV2; clone size: once; J gene: TRBJ1-6; CDR3 protein: CASSEYLAAPLHF; CDR3 DNA: TGTGCCAGCAGTGAATATCTTGCAGCACCCCTCCACTTT
CDR3 length: 14; D gene: -; V gene: TRBV9; clone size: -; J gene: TRBJ1-1; CDR3 protein: CASSGRTANTEAFF; CDR3 DNA: TGTGCCAGCAGCGGACGGACAGCGAACACTGAAGCTTTCTTT
CDR3 length: 20; D gene: TRBD1; V gene: TRBV7-3; clone size: few; J gene: TRBJ1-3; CDR3 protein: CASSNWRQGTNPNSGNTIYF; CDR3 DNA: TGTGCCAGCAGCAATTGGAGACAGGGGACAAACCCCAACTCTGGAAACACCATATATTTT
CDR3 length: 16; D gene: TRBD1; V gene: TRBV28; clone size: -; J gene: TRBJ2-7; CDR3 protein: CASTLLAGTGVYEQYF; CDR3 DNA: TGTGCCAGCACCCTTCTGGCCGGGACAGGGGTCTACGAGCAGTACTTC
CDR3 length: 14; D gene: -; V gene: TRBV14; clone size: -; J gene: TRBJ1-2; CDR3 protein: CASSQGGAGDGYTF; CDR3 DNA: TGTGCCAGCAGCCAAGGTGGGGCAGGGGATGGCTACACCTTC
CDR3 length: 15; D gene: -; V gene: TRBV9; clone size: -; J gene: TRBJ2-3; CDR3 protein: CASSVKGWITDTQYF; CDR3 DNA: TGTGCCAGCAGCGTAAAGGGGTGGATCACAGATACGCAGTATTTT
CDR3 length: 16; D gene: -; V gene: TRBV7-2; clone size: -; J gene: TRBJ1-4; CDR3 protein: CASSLRPLATNEKLFF; CDR3 DNA: TGTGCCAGCAGCCTCCGTCCCCTTGCAACTAATGAAAAACTGTTTTTT
CDR3 length: 16; D gene: -; V gene: TRBV7-2; clone size: -; J gene: TRBJ1-3; CDR3 protein: CASSLLTATSGNTIYF; CDR3 DNA: TGTGCCAGCAGCTTACTTACAGCCACCTCTGGAAACACCATATATTTT
CDR3 length: 12; D gene: TRBD2; V gene: TRBV7-2; clone size: -; J gene: TRBJ2-3; CDR3 protein: CASNGGGDTQYF; CDR3 DNA: TGTGCCAGCAACGGGGGGGGCGATACGCAGTATTTT
CDR3 length: 15; D gene: -; V gene: TRBV27; clone size: once; J gene: TRBJ1-5; CDR3 protein: CASSFSGGANQPQHF; CDR3 DNA: TGTGCCAGCAGTTTTTCTGGGGGGGCGAATCAGCCCCAGCATTTT
CDR3 length: 16; D gene: TRBD2; V gene: TRBV7-2; clone size: once; J gene: TRBJ2-1; CDR3 protein: CASRGLAGGVYNEQFF; CDR3 DNA: TGTGCCAGCAGAGGCTTGGCGGGGGGTGTCTACAATGAGCAGTTCTTC
CDR3 length: 17; D gene: TRBD1; V gene: TRBV19; clone size: -; J gene: TRBJ2-6; CDR3 protein: CASRTGTGASGANVLTF; CDR3 DNA: TGTGCCAGTAGGACCGGGACAGGGGCTTCTGGGGCCAACGTCCTGACTTTC